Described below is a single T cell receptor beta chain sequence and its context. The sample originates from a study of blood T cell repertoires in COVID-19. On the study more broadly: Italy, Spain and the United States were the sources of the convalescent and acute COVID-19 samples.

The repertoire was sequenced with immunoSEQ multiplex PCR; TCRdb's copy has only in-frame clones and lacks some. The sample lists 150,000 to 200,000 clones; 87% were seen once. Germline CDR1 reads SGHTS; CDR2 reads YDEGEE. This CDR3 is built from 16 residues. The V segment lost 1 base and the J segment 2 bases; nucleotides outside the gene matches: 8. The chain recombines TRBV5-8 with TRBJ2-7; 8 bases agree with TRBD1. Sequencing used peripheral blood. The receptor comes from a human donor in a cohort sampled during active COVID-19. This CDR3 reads CASSLLRDRRPYEQYF. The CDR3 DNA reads TGTGCCAGCAGCTTGTTAAGGGACAGGAGGCCCTACGAGCAGTACTTC.